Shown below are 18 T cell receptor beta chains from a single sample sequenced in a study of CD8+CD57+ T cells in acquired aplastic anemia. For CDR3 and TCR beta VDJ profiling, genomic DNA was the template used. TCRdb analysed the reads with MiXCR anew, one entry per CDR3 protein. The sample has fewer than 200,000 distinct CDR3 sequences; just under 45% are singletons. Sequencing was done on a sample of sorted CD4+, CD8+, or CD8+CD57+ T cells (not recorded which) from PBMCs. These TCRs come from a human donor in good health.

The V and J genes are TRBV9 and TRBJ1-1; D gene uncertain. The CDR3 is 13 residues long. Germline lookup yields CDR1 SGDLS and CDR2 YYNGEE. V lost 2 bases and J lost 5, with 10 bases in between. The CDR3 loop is CASSVQDRTEAFF. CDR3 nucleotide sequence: TGTGCCAGCAGCGTGCAGGATCGGACTGAAGCTTTCTTT.

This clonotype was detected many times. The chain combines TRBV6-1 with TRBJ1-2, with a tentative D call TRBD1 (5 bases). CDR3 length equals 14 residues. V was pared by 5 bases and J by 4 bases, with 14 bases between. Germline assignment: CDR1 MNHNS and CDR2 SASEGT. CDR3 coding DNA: TGTGCCAGCAGTATCAACACGGGGGGCTATGGCTACACCTTC. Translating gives CASSINTGGYGYTF.

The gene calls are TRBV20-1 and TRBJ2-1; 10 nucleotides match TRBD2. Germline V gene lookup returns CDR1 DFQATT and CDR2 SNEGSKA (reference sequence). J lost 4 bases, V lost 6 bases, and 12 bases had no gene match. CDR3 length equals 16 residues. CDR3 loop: CSASSLLAGAYNEQFF. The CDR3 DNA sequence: TGCAGTGCCAGCAGTCTCCTAGCGGGGGCGTACAATGAGCAGTTCTTC.

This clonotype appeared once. The CDR3 loop reads CANRMNTGELFF. The CDR3 bases are TGCGCCAACAGGATGAACACCGGGGAGCTGTTTTTT. The chain links TRBV10-1 to TRBJ2-2; D might be TRBD1 (5 bases). Trimming removed 10 bases from V and 1 base from J, with 7 bases in between. CDR1 and CDR2 from the germline V gene are WNHNN and SYGVQD (reference sequence). CDR3 length: 12 residues.

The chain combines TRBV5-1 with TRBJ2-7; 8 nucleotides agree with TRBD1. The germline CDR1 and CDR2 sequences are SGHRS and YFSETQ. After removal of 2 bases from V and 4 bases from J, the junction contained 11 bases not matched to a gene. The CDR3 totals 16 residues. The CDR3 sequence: CASSFRGQEGSYEQYF. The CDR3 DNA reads TGCGCCAGCAGCTTCCGGGGACAGGAGGGGAGTTACGAGCAGTACTTC.

CDR3 amino acids: CAISVGQDDNQPQYF. The CDR3 bases are TGTGCCATCAGTGTTGGGCAAGACGACAATCAGCCCCAGTACTTC. The chain combines TRBV10-3 with TRBJ2-5; D is unresolved. Trimming left V 4 bases short and J 9 bases short, with 21 bases between. CDR1 and CDR2 (germline): ENHRY, SYGVKD. The CDR3 totals 15 residues.

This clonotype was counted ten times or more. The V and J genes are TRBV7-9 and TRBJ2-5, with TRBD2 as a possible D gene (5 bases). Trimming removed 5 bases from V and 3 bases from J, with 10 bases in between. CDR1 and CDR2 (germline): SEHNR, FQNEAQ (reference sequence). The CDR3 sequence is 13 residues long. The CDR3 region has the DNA TGTGCCAGCAGCCCAGACGGGGAAGAGACCCAGTACTTC. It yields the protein CASSPDGEETQYF.

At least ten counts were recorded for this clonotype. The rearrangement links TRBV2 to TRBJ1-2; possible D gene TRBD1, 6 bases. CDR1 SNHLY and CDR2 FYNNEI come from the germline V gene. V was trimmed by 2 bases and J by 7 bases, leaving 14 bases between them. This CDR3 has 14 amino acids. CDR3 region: CASSEQGQGGGYTF. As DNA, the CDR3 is TGTGCCAGCAGTGAACAGGGACAAGGGGGTGGCTACACCTTC.

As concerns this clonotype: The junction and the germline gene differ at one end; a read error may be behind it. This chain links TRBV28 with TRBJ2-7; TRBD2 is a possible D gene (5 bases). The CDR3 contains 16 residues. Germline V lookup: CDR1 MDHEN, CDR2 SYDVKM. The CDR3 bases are TGTGCCAGCAGTCTAACGGATGGCGGGCCCTCCTACGAGCGGTACTTC. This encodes CASSLTDGGPSYERYF.

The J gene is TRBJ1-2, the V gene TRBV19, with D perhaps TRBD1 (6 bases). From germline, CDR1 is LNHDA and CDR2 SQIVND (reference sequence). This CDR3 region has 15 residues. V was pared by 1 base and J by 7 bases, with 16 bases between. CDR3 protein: CASSIVGDRLGGYTF. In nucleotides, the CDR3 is TGTGCCAGTAGTATAGTGGGCGACAGGCTTGGTGGCTACACCTTC.

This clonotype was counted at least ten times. CDR3 DNA: TGCAGTGCTAGACAGGGCACAGATACGCAGTATTTT. It yields the protein CSARQGTDTQYF. The chain combines TRBV20-1 with TRBJ2-3; no clear D gene. The CDR3 runs 12 residues. Trimming took 2 bases from V and 1 from J, leaving 4 bases between them. CDR1 DFQATT and CDR2 SNEGSKA come from the germline V gene (reference sequence).

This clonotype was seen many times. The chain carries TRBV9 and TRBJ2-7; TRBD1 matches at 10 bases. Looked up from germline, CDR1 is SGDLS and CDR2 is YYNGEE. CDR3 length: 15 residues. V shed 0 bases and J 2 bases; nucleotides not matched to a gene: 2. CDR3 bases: TGTGCCAGCAGCGTAGCTGGGACAGGGGCCTACGAGCAGTACTTC. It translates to CASSVAGTGAYEQYF.

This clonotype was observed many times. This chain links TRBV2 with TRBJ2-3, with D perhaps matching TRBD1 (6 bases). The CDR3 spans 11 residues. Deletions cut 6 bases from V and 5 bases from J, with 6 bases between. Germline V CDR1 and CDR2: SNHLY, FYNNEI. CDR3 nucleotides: TGTGCCAGCAGACAGGGAGATACGCAGTATTTT. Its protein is CASRQGDTQYF. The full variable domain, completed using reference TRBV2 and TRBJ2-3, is EPEVTQTPSHQVTQMGQEVILRCVPISNHLYFYWYRQILGQKVEFLVSFYNNEISEKSEIFDDQFSVERPDGSNFTLKIRSTKLEDSAMYFCASRQGDTQYFGPGTRLTVL.

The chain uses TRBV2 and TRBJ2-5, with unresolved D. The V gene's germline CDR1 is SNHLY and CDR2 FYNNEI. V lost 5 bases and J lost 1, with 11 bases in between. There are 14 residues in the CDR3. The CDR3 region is CASSYLPPQETQYF. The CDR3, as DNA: TGTGCCAGCAGTTACCTACCCCCCCAAGAGACCCAGTACTTC.

This CDR3 reads CASSLAEPRTQYF. For the CDR3, the DNA is TGCGCCAGCAGCTTGGCCGAACCGAGGACGCAGTATTTT. This chain links TRBV5-1 with TRBJ2-3; D is unresolved. The CDR3 has 13 residues. Germline V lookup: CDR1 SGHRS, CDR2 YFSETQ. V was pared by 0 bases and J by 9 bases, with 11 bases between.

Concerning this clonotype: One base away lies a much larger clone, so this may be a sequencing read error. CDR3 sequence (DNA): TGTGCCAGCAGCTTATGTAAGTATACGACCCAGTACTTC. Protein sequence: CASSLCKYTTQYF. The V and J genes are TRBV7-2 and TRBJ2-5; D gene ambiguous. V was pared by 2 bases and J by 7 bases, with 11 bases between. The CDR3 sequence is 13 residues long. Germline lookup yields CDR1 SGHTA and CDR2 FQGNSA.

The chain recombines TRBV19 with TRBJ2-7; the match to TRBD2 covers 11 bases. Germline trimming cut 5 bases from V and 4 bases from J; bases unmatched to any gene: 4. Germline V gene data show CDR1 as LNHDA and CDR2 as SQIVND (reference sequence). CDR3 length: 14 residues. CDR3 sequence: CASSSGLAEYEQYF. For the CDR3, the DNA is TGTGCCAGTAGTTCGGGACTAGCGGAGTACGAGCAGTACTTC.

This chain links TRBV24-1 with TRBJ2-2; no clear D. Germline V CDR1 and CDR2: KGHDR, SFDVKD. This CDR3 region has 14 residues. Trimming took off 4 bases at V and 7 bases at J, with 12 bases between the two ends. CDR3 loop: CATSDSYPLGELFF. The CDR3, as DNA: TGTGCCACCAGTGACTCTTACCCCCTCGGGGAGCTGTTTTTT.